A single sample is the source of the 23 T cell receptor beta chains below, sequenced in a study of shared clonotypes between healthy human individuals. The assay was immunoSEQ multiplex PCR, and TCRdb's table has in-frame clones only and misses some. The data hold about 1 million clones, with around 74% observed a single time. The sample was memory CD4+ T cells sorted from blood. Regarding subset: CD45RA-negative fraction. These receptor sequences come from a man younger than 35 in good health.

This clone was counted ten times or more. CDR3 DNA: TGCGCCAGCAGCTTTACTAGCGGGGGGGCGGTTGAGCAGTTCTTC. Encoded protein: CASSFTSGGAVEQFF. The chain uses TRBV5-1 and TRBJ2-1, with 13 bases matching TRBD2. The CDR3 totals 15 residues. Germline V CDR1 and CDR2: SGHRS, YFSETQ. V lost 2 bases and J lost 9; bases outside the gene matches: 5.

The chain carries TRBV2 and TRBJ1-2, with 9 nucleotides matching TRBD1. J gave up 2 bases and V 6 bases, and 7 bases lay outside the gene matches. The CDR3 is 15 amino acids. Germline CDR1 reads SNHLY; CDR2 reads FYNNEI. CDR3 DNA sequence: TGTGCCAGCAGCGCGGACAGGGGTGAAAACTATGGCTACACCTTC. Translated: CASSADRGENYGYTF. Full variable domain (rest looked up from reference TRBV2 and TRBJ1-2): EPEVTQTPSHQVTQMGQEVILRCVPISNHLYFYWYRQILGQKVEFLVSFYNNEISEKSEIFDDQFSVERPDGSNFTLKIRSTKLEDSAMYFCASSADRGENYGYTFGSGTRLTVV.

The chain recombines TRBV30 with TRBJ2-2; possibly TRBD1 for D (5 bases). V lost 0 bases, J lost 6 bases, and 8 bases lay in between. The V gene's germline CDR1 is GTSNPN and CDR2 SVGIG (reference sequence). The CDR3 consists of 13 residues. The CDR3 loop reads CAWSVQVPGELFF. CDR3 sequence (DNA): TGTGCCTGGAGTGTACAGGTCCCCGGGGAGCTGTTTTTT.

The chain couples TRBV6-6 to TRBJ2-1; 8 positions agree with TRBD2. The CDR3 runs to 15 residues. V dropped 7 bases and J dropped 3; count of bases not matched to a gene: 8. Germline CDR1 and CDR2: MNHNY and SVGAGI (reference sequence). CDR3 nucleotides: TGTGCCAGCAAGGGGAGTAGCGGGGTCTACAATGAGCAGTTCTTC. Its protein product is CASKGSSGVYNEQFF.

The V and J genes are TRBV10-2 and TRBJ1-3, with D unresolved. The CDR3 is made up of 14 amino acids. Trimming stripped 7 bases from V and 0 bases from J, with 10 bases between. The germline V gene encodes CDR1 WSHSY and CDR2 SAAADI. CDR3 nucleotides: TGCGCCAGCAAGAAGGGAACCTCTGGAAACACCATATATTTT. Its protein product is CASKKGTSGNTIYF.

On this clone itself: This same CDR3 is encoded by further DNA sequences in the sample. V is TRBV5-1 and J is TRBJ2-1; 8 bases align to TRBD2. The CDR3 has 16 residues. After removal of 4 bases from V and 0 bases from J, the junction contained 6 bases not matched to a gene. Germline CDR1 and CDR2: SGHRS and YFSETQ. CDR3 amino acids: CASSRTSGGSYNEQFF. The CDR3 bases are TGCGCCAGCAGCCGAACTAGCGGAGGCTCCTACAATGAGCAGTTCTTC.

The V and J genes are TRBV29-1 and TRBJ2-7; either TRBD1 or TRBD2 may fit D (5 bases each). Germline V lookup: CDR1 SQVTM, CDR2 ANQGSEA. The length of the CDR3 is 13 residues. Trimming removed 7 bases at V and 6 bases at J, with 19 bases between. Here the CDR3 DNA reads TGCAGCGGCCAAGCCGGGTTGAGGGGCGAGCAGTACTTC. Translated: CSGQAGLRGEQYF.

This clone was picked up many times. The CDR3 sequence: CASRQGANTGELFF. The CDR3 nucleotides are TGTGCCAGTAGACAGGGGGCCAACACCGGGGAGCTGTTTTTT. This rearrangement joins TRBV27 to TRBJ2-2, with 10 bases lining up with TRBD1. From germline, CDR1 is MNHEY and CDR2 SMNVEV (reference sequence). The junction had 3 bases not matched to a gene; V was cut back by 9 bases and J by 2 bases. CDR3 length equals 14 residues.

This chain joins TRBV5-8 and TRBJ1-2, with 7 bases fitting TRBD1. Trimming at V came to 2 bases and at J to 2 bases, leaving 9 bases not matched to a gene. The CDR3 contains 16 residues. Germline loops: CDR1 SGHTS, CDR2 YDEGEE. The CDR3 reads CASSFGDRDVNYGYTF. CDR3 in DNA: TGTGCCAGCAGCTTCGGAGACAGGGACGTCAACTATGGCTACACCTTC.

V gene TRBV28 combines with J gene TRBJ2-7; D is unclear. The germline CDR1 and CDR2 sequences are MDHEN and SYDVKM. This CDR3 comprises 13 residues. The V gene lost 6 bases and the J gene lost 2 bases, with 11 bases spanning the gap. Written as DNA, the CDR3 is TGTGCCAGCAGGATAGAGGAGCCCTACGAGCAGTACTTC. This codes for CASRIEEPYEQYF.

V and J are TRBV28 and TRBJ2-3; 9 bases map to TRBD2. V lost 5 bases to trimming and J lost 2 bases; unmatched junction nucleotides: 5. The CDR3 runs to 15 residues. Germline V gene lookup returns CDR1 MDHEN and CDR2 SYDVKM. DNA of the CDR3: TGTGCCAGCAGTCCGAGACTAGCGGCCACAGATACGCAGTATTTT. It encodes CASSPRLAATDTQYF.

As to this clone: This likely reflects a read error, since a far larger clone is one base away. The J gene is TRBJ2-1, the V gene TRBV11-2; weak D call: TRBD2 (6 bases). Trimming stripped 3 bases from V and 0 bases from J, with 6 bases between. CDR3 size: 14 residues. CDR1 and CDR2 from the germline V gene are SGHAT and FQNNGV. The DNA of the CDR3 is TGTGCCAGCAGCTTCGGGAGCTCCTACAATGAGCAGTTCTTC. Protein product: CASSFGSSYNEQFF.

The V call is TRBV5-1, the J call TRBJ2-7, with 12 bases fitting TRBD1. Germline CDR1 reads SGHRS; CDR2 reads YFSETQ. The length of the CDR3 is 16 residues. The junction had 7 bases not matched to a gene; V was cut back by 3 bases and J by 3 bases. The CDR3 loop is CASSSYRDRGLYEQYF. Here the CDR3 DNA reads TGCGCCAGCAGCTCGTACCGGGACAGGGGGCTCTACGAGCAGTACTTC.

V and J are TRBV2 and TRBJ2-1; unclear D gene. The germline CDR1 and CDR2 sequences are SNHLY and FYNNEI. The CDR3 loop spans 13 amino acids. V dropped 6 bases and J dropped 2 bases, with 8 bases sitting between them. The CDR3 protein is CASSRIPYNEQFF. The CDR3 DNA reads as TGTGCCAGCAGCAGAATTCCCTACAATGAGCAGTTCTTC.

This chain uses TRBV28 with TRBJ2-5; 10 bases align to TRBD1. The J call may be wrong; the DNA end is better matched by TRBJ2-7. In germline, CDR1 is MDHEN, CDR2 SYDVKM. The CDR3 extends over 15 amino acids. CDR3 sequence: CASSPTGGSSYEQYF. CDR3 DNA: TGTGCCAGCAGCCCGACAGGGGGCAGCTCCTACGAGCAGTACTTC.

The chain's CDR3 is CASSLSRTGELFF. The CDR3 bases are TGTGCCAGCAGCCTTTCGAGGACCGGGGAGCTGTTTTTT. The rearrangement joins TRBV6-5 to TRBJ2-2; D gene uncertain. CDR1 and CDR2 from the germline V gene are MNHEY and SVGAGI. Trimming cost V 6 bases and J 5 bases, with 10 bases left between them. The CDR3 sequence is 13 residues long.

This clone was found a few times. This specimen includes other DNA sequences encoding the same CDR3. The rearrangement joins TRBV19 to TRBJ1-5; TRBD1 is a possible D gene (5 bases). The V gene lost 9 bases and the J gene lost 1 base, with 7 bases spanning the gap. This CDR3 is built from 12 residues. CDR1 and CDR2 from the germline V gene are LNHDA and SQIVND (reference sequence). The CDR3 loop reads CASRGSNQPQHF. The DNA of the CDR3 is TGTGCCAGCCGGGGGAGCAATCAGCCCCAGCATTTT.

The rearrangement links TRBV30 to TRBJ1-6; no definite D call. CDR3 length equals 15 residues. V shed 0 bases and J shed 7 bases, with 13 bases lying between them. Germline values: CDR1 GTSNPN, CDR2 SVGIG (reference sequence). This CDR3 reads CAWSVGFQRNSPLHF. DNA for the CDR3: TGTGCCTGGAGTGTGGGGTTTCAGAGGAATTCACCCCTCCACTTT.

J is TRBJ1-3 and V is TRBV28; TRBD1 is a possible D gene (5 bases). This CDR3 is built from 17 residues. The V gene's germline CDR1 is MDHEN and CDR2 SYDVKM. Trimming shortened V by 7 bases and J by 0 bases, and 19 bases separated the two germline ends. CDR3 nucleotides: TGTGCCAGCACTCCCAGTGGGGGACTAAGCTCTGGAAACACCATATATTTT. Translating gives CASTPSGGLSSGNTIYF.

This rearrangement joins TRBV27 to TRBJ2-7; 7 positions match TRBD2. The junction had 5 bases not matched to a gene; V was cut back by 6 bases and J by 0 bases. Germline CDR1 is MNHEY and CDR2 is SMNVEV (reference sequence). The CDR3 runs to 14 residues. CDR3 sequence reads: CASSSGRLSYEQYF. Written as DNA, the CDR3 is TGTGCCAGCAGCTCCGGGAGGCTCTCCTACGAGCAGTACTTC.

V gene TRBV2 combines with J gene TRBJ1-6; the D is unclear. V shed 1 base and J shed 4 bases, with 8 bases lying between them. Germline V CDR1 and CDR2: SNHLY, FYNNEI. There are 15 residues in the CDR3. The CDR3 region is CASSEDPRYNSPLHF. Written as DNA, the CDR3 is TGTGCCAGCAGTGAAGACCCGCGATATAATTCACCCCTCCACTTT. Variable domain in full (rest from reference TRBV2 and TRBJ1-6): EPEVTQTPSHQVTQMGQEVILRCVPISNHLYFYWYRQILGQKVEFLVSFYNNEISEKSEIFDDQFSVERPDGSNFTLKIRSTKLEDSAMYFCASSEDPRYNSPLHFGNGTRLTVT.

This chain joins TRBV9 and TRBJ2-1; D possibly corresponds to TRBD2 (6 bases). Germline V lookup: CDR1 SGDLS, CDR2 YYNGEE. This CDR3 has 14 amino acids. Trimming left V 0 bases short and J 7 bases short, with 11 bases between. CDR3 bases: TGTGCCAGCAGCGTAGGGGAGGCTCAGAATGAGCAGTTCTTC. This sequence encodes CASSVGEAQNEQFF.

The chain joins TRBV7-9 to TRBJ1-2, with D perhaps TRBD1 (6 bases). V was pared by 5 bases and J by 8 bases, with 15 bases between. CDR1 SEHNR and CDR2 FQNEAQ come from the germline V gene (reference sequence). This CDR3 spans 13 amino acids. This CDR3 reads CASSPQGLDGYTF. The CDR3 nucleotides read TGTGCCAGCAGCCCCCAGGGGTTAGACGGCTACACCTTC.